Listed here are 16 T cell receptor beta chains from one sample, sequenced in a study of beta chain features in type 1 diabetes. Their antigen targets remain unknown. Study outcomes and limitations: Within each of all four CD4+ subsets, Type 1 diabetes patients had TCRB CDR3s that were moderately but significantly shorter.

Expressed TCRB transcripts were sequenced, since all the RNA that had been isolated was reverse transcribed. Sequenced by immunoSEQ multiplex PCR; TCRdb stores in-frame clones only, minus some. The sample carries 500,000 to 800,000 clones, around an eighth recorded once. Sequencing used naive CD4+ T cells from blood. The origin of the receptors is a man aged 30-40 years with type 1 diabetes.

This rearrangement joins TRBV4-2 to TRBJ2-3; 14 positions agree with TRBD2. The CDR3 is 18 residues long. Germline V gene lookup returns CDR1 LGHNA and CDR2 YNFKEQ. V was clipped by 0 bases and J by 2 bases; unmatched bases: 4. DNA for the CDR3: TGTGCCAGCAGCCAAGACGGACTAGCGGGGGGACACACAGATACGCAGTATTTT. Translating gives CASSQDGLAGGHTDTQYF.

This chain links TRBV7-3 with TRBJ1-2; 9 bases align to TRBD1. The V gene's germline CDR1 is SGHTA and CDR2 FQGTGA. V dropped 2 bases and J dropped 2; count of bases not matched to a gene: 3. The CDR3 runs 15 residues. The DNA of the CDR3 is TGTGCCAGCAGCTTAGCCGGGACAGGGAACTATGGCTACACCTTC. The encoded protein is CASSLAGTGNYGYTF. The complete variable domain, with remaining parts taken from reference TRBV7-3 and TRBJ1-2, reads GAGVSQTPSNKVTEKGKYVELRCDPISGHTALYWYRQSLGQGPEFLIYFQGTGAADDSGLPNDRFFAVRPEGSVSTLKIQRTERGDSAVYLCASSLAGTGNYGYTFGSGTRLTVV.

Only a few counts were recorded for this clone. The chain uses TRBV7-8 and TRBJ2-5; 12 nucleotides match TRBD2. J gave up 4 bases and V 1 base, and 7 bases lay outside the gene matches. CDR1 is SGHVS and CDR2 is FQNEAQ in the germline V gene. The CDR3 is 17 residues long. The CDR3 spells CASSLGTSGAARETQYF. CDR3 DNA: TGTGCCAGCAGCTTAGGGACTAGCGGGGCCGCGAGAGAGACCCAGTACTTC.

V is TRBV9 and J is TRBJ1-6; no reliable D call. Trimming left V 0 bases short and J 10 bases short, with 11 bases between. In germline, CDR1 is SGDLS, CDR2 YYNGEE. This CDR3 contains 14 residues. CDR3 sequence: CASSVAVFYSPLHF. The CDR3 region has the DNA TGTGCCAGCAGCGTAGCGGTTTTCTACTCACCCCTCCACTTT.

The sample holds one count of this clone. Sequence at one end of the junction differs from germline and may be a read error. The chain has TRBV7-7 and TRBJ1-6, with TRBD1 matching 7 bases. CDR1 is SSHAT, CDR2 FNYEAQ, per germline (reference sequence). CDR3 length: 17 amino acids. The DNA of the CDR3 is TGTGCTAGCAGCTCCGACAGGGTTCACTCCTATAATTCACCCCTCCACTTT. Protein sequence: CASSSDRVHSYNSPLHF. Filled out from reference TRBV7-7 and TRBJ1-6, the complete variable domain reads GAGVSQSPRYKVTKRGQDVTLRCDPISSHATLYWYQQALGQGPEFLTYFNYEAQPDKSGLPSDRFSAERPEGSISTLTIQRTEQRDSAMYRCASSSDRVHSYNSPLHFGNGTRLTVT.

There are a few counts of this clone. The rearrangement joins TRBV9 to TRBJ2-7; 7 nucleotides agree with TRBD1. CDR3 length: 14 amino acids. The germline V gene encodes CDR1 SGDLS and CDR2 YYNGEE. J was trimmed by 6 bases and V by 0 bases; bases with no gene match: 6. In nucleotides, the CDR3 is TGTGCCAGCAGCGTAGAACAGGGGATGAGCGAGCAGTACTTC. Amino acid sequence: CASSVEQGMSEQYF.

This clone was picked up a small number of times. The gene calls are TRBV7-2 and TRBJ2-3; D is possibly TRBD1 (7 bases). Germline lookup yields CDR1 SGHTA and CDR2 FQGNSA. The CDR3 extends over 16 amino acids. The V end was cut by 5 bases, the J end by 0 bases, with 15 bases between. The CDR3 region has the DNA TGTGCCAGCAGCCCACCGCAGGGGGGCAGCACAGATACGCAGTATTTT. Protein product: CASSPPQGGSTDTQYF. Drawing the rest from reference TRBV7-2 and TRBJ2-3, the complete variable domain is GAGVSQSPSNKVTEKGKDVELRCDPISGHTALYWYRQSLGQGLEFLIYFQGNSAPDKSGLPSDRFSAERTGGSVSTLTIQRTQQEDSAVYLCASSPPQGGSTDTQYFGPGTRLTVL.

The chain links TRBV9 to TRBJ2-1; 10 bases align to TRBD2. The trim removed 6 bases at V and 2 bases at J, leaving 8 bases unmatched. CDR1 SGDLS and CDR2 YYNGEE come from the germline V gene. The CDR3 loop spans 16 amino acids. CDR3 in DNA: TGTGCCAGCACCGCTACCGGACTAGCGGCCTACAATGAGCAGTTCTTC. It encodes CASTATGLAAYNEQFF.

This chain connects TRBV2 to TRBJ2-2; 7 bases line up with TRBD1. Germline loops: CDR1 SNHLY, CDR2 FYNNEI. The CDR3 extends over 14 amino acids. Losses at the gene ends were 6 bases for V and 4 bases for J; bases not matched to a gene: 5. The CDR3 sequence is CASRQGDPTGELFF. The CDR3, as DNA: TGTGCCAGCAGGCAGGGGGACCCCACCGGGGAGCTGTTTTTT.

A few counts support this clone. The chain uses TRBV14 and TRBJ1-1; a weak D match, TRBD1 (6 bases). CDR3 length: 16 residues. Looked up from germline, CDR1 is SGHDN and CDR2 is FVKESK. V lost 2 bases, J lost 1 base, and 14 bases lay in between. Here the CDR3 reads CASSQSWTGQNTEAFF. Here the CDR3 DNA reads TGTGCCAGCAGCCAATCCTGGACGGGACAGAACACTGAAGCTTTCTTT.

This clone has a handful of counts. The gene calls are TRBV19 and TRBJ2-1; no firm D call. From germline, CDR1 is LNHDA and CDR2 SQIVND (reference sequence). With 0 bases removed from V and 3 bases from J, the gap between germline ends came to 9 bases. This CDR3 has 15 amino acids. The CDR3 region is CASSIDQEFYNEQFF. The CDR3 bases are TGTGCCAGTAGTATAGATCAAGAGTTCTACAATGAGCAGTTCTTC.

There are a few counts of this clone. The chain combines TRBV29-1 with TRBJ1-4, with a weak D call TRBD1 (5 bases). Germline CDR1 SQVTM, CDR2 ANQGSEA. The V end was cut by 1 base, the J end by 8 bases, with 17 bases between. The CDR3 length is 15 residues. The CDR3 here is CSVEGGTGLQEKLFF. CDR3 bases: TGCAGCGTTGAAGGTGGGACCGGTCTACAGGAAAAACTGTTTTTT.

This clone occurred a few times. The chain combines TRBV2 with TRBJ1-5; 10 bases align to TRBD1. V lost 9 bases, J lost 7 bases, and 12 bases stayed unmatched. Germline-derived CDR1 and CDR2 are SNHLY and FYNNEI. This CDR3 spans 15 amino acids. Here the CDR3 reads CASLLTGTGVQPQHF. The CDR3 DNA reads TGTGCCAGTCTCCTTACCGGGACAGGGGTACAGCCCCAGCATTTT.

The rearrangement uses TRBV9 and TRBJ1-1; 7 bases fit TRBD1. Unmatched junction bases numbered 12, after V lost 5 bases and J lost 5 bases. This CDR3 has 15 residues. CDR1 and CDR2 (germline): SGDLS, YYNGEE. CDR3 coding DNA: TGTGCCAGCAGTGTATCGCAGGGGGGAAGAACTGAAGCTTTCTTT. Amino acid sequence: CASSVSQGGRTEAFF.

This clone came up a few times. The chain is built from TRBV15 and TRBJ2-7; possibly TRBD1 for D (6 bases). This CDR3 comprises 14 residues. Trimming cost V 5 bases and J 3 bases, with 14 bases left between them. Germline lookup yields CDR1 LNHNV and CDR2 YYDKDF (reference sequence). The CDR3 loop is CATSPQRTVYEQYF. The CDR3, as DNA: TGTGCCACCAGCCCCCAACGGACAGTCTACGAGCAGTACTTC.

This chain uses TRBV27 with TRBJ2-7; 10 bases are shared with TRBD2. V lost 5 bases and J lost 4; bases outside the gene matches: 8. This CDR3 region has 15 residues. Germline CDR1 is MNHEY and CDR2 is SMNVEV (reference sequence). CDR3 coding DNA: TGTGCCAGCAGTCCCAAGCGGGGGGGCGAGTACGAGCAGTACTTC. This gives the protein CASSPKRGGEYEQYF.